A selection of T cell receptor beta chains follows, all from one sample in a study of beta chain features in type 1 diabetes. Using immunoSEQ multiplex PCR, the repertoire was profiled, and TCRdb retains in-frame clones only, with some absent. The sample yields hundreds of thousands of clones, about a tenth seen once. The sample comprised naive CD4+ T cells from blood. The origin of the receptors is a young man with type 1 diabetes. Both conserved end residues are part of each CDR3. Fields, in order: CDR3 length, J gene, V gene, CDR3 protein.

16,TRBJ2-2,TRBV7-9,CASSLGQGAPTGELFF
14,TRBJ2-2,TRBV29-1,CSAKDRGLAGELFF
15,TRBJ2-6,TRBV5-4,CASSWTGAGANVLTF
16,TRBJ2-2,TRBV5-1,CASSFGQPYGTGELFF
15,TRBJ1-3,TRBV25-1,CASSKSERSGNTIYF
13,TRBJ2-7,TRBV30,CATNRDRSGEQYF
16,TRBJ1-5,TRBV4-1,CASSQAGTGGNQPQHF
13,TRBJ2-7,TRBV5-4,CASSHPDNYEQYF
13,TRBJ1-6,TRBV15,CATSSRVGSPLHF
13,TRBJ2-1,TRBV6-1,CASSDRVYNEQFF
16,TRBJ2-2,TRBV11-3,CASSLAYGRRAGELFF
14,TRBJ2-1,TRBV5-1,CASSFQGASDEQFF
14,TRBJ2-7,TRBV28,CASRTPRGSYEQYF
15,TRBJ2-7,TRBV4-1,CASSQGLGRTYEQYF
13,TRBJ2-3,TRBV7-6,CASSASTGDTQYF
13,TRBJ1-1,TRBV5-1,CASSMDGNTEAFF
17,TRBJ1-6,TRBV15,CAKTGLTPRSYNSPLHF
14,TRBJ1-2,TRBV7-2,CASSFVLRYRGYTF
16,TRBJ1-6,TRBV4-2,CASSQVGRGDNSPLHF
13,TRBJ1-5,TRBV7-2,CASSLLSNQPQHF
14,TRBJ2-7,TRBV7-9,CASSLGNGDYEQYF
14,TRBJ1-5,TRBV19,CASSYSRNYQPQHF
13,TRBJ1-1,TRBV5-1,CASSLVGQPTAFF
16,TRBJ2-2,TRBV4-2,CASSPVQASNTGELFF
15,TRBJ1-3,TRBV6-5,CASSYSGTDGNTIYF
13,TRBJ2-1,TRBV7-2,CASSLAWSGKQFF
16,TRBJ2-5,TRBV9,CASSVASGGYKETQYF
16,TRBJ2-1,TRBV7-8,CASSLMGSGGYNEQFF
18,TRBJ2-1,TRBV7-2,CASSSTTGGRKGYNEQFF
13,TRBJ1-2,TRBV5-1,CASSLEEVGGYTF
15,TRBJ1-6,TRBV7-2,CASSQRQTWNSPLHF
16,TRBJ1-2,TRBV9,CASTRGSPGDNYGYTF
15,TRBJ1-2,TRBV9,CASSATGTGFVGYTF
14,TRBJ2-3,TRBV11-2,CASSFRGVGDTQYF
15,TRBJ1-1,TRBV6-5,CASSYWGGDGTEAFF
15,TRBJ1-1,TRBV4-3,CASSLSDRANTEAFF
14,TRBJ2-7,TRBV7-3,CASSLTGSSYEQYF
17,TRBJ2-1,TRBV4-3,CASSQGPSGGARNEQFF
19,TRBJ2-1,TRBV4-1,CASSHSGLAGASNYNEQFF
15,TRBJ2-1,TRBV18,CASSPVGQKNNEQFF
15,TRBJ2-1,TRBV11-2,CASSSLAGQYNEQFF
15,TRBJ2-5,TRBV5-1,CASSLVTGRQETQYF
13,TRBJ1-5,TRBV11-2,CASSLTEWQPQHF
14,TRBJ2-3,TRBV30,CAWSVGGARDTQYF
13,TRBJ1-4,TRBV2,CASRDRGREKLFF